This T cell receptor beta chain was profiled in a study of cytomegalovirus exposure and HLA in healthy donors. Points on this clone: Its specificity is unknown.

The PCR was carried out with 60 Vbeta primers and 13 Jbeta primers. Profiled with immunoSEQ multiplex PCR; TCRdb holds only in-frame clones, not every one. This table has 250,000 or so clones, about 90% appearing once. Findings of the study overall: Later on, an analysis tied 15,000 to 20,000 TCR beta sequences to HLA alleles at 0.05 false discovery rate. CMV serostatus was the sole immune exposure information available. Looking again later, the authors saw that most CMV-associated TCR beta chains seemed HLA-restricted.

Material: PBMCs. This TCR derives from a girl aged 2 to 9 in good health and CMV-seronegative.

The chain's CDR3 is CASSPPTEVTYEQYF. Written as DNA, the CDR3 is TGTGCCAGCAGCCCGCCGACAGAGGTAACCTACGAGCAGTACTTC. The chain has TRBV7-8 and TRBJ2-7; D might be TRBD1 (5 bases). Trimming shortened V by 5 bases and J by 2 bases, and 16 bases separated the two germline ends. The V gene's germline CDR1 is SGHVS and CDR2 FQNEAQ. The length of the CDR3 is 15 residues.